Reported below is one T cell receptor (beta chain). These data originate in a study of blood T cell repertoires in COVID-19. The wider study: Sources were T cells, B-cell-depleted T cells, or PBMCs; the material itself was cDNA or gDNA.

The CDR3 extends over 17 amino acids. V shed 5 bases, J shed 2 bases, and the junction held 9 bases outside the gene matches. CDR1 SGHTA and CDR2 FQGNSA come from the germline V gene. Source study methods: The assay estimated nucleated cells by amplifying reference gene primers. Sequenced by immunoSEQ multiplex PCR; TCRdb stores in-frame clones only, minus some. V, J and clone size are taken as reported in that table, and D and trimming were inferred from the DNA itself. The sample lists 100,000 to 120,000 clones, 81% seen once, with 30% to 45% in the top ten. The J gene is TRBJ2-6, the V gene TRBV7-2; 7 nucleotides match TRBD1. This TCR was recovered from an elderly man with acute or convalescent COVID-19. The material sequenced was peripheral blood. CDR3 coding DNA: TGTGCCAGCAGCCCCGGACAGGTCGGGGCTGGGGCCAACGTCCTGACTTTC. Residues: CASSPGQVGAGANVLTF.